This T cell receptor beta chain emerged from a study of persistence of HIV-infected CD4 T cells. Study as a whole: The sample holds CD4+ T cells responsive to CMV or HIV-1 Gag. Study-wide results and caveats: Antigen-responding cells were enriched for degenerate expanded CDR3beta sequences.

Lysates of CMV-infected fibroblasts at 9 to 10 ug/mL stimulated these cells. Sorted nonresponding memory CD4+ T cells were CD40L-negative, CD69-negative, CD45RO-high. Anti-CD28/CD49d costimulation, CD40-blocking antibody and enfuvirtide were given to CD8-depleted PBMCs for roughly 20 hours. V was pared by 5 bases and J by 2 bases, with 9 bases between. The CDR3 length is 13 residues. This clone was seen once. Its specificity is unknown. Sequencing used immunoSEQ version 4 in survey mode. Repertoires were generated with immunoSEQ multiplex PCR, while TCRdb's copy carries only in-frame clones and drops some. The sample yields tens of thousands of clones, 82% seen once.

Source: CD4+ T cells sorted from PBMCs after roughly 18-hour stimulation, taken from a patient who received antiretroviral therapy. The origin of this receptor is an adult man with HIV who was CMV-seropositive. V and J are TRBV12-3 or TRBV12-4 and TRBJ1-2; possible D gene TRBD1, 5 bases. CDR3 nucleotides: TGTGCCAGCAGTCCCAGGGCGAACTATGGCTACACCTTC. Amino acid sequence: CASSPRANYGYTF.